The source of this T cell receptor (beta chain) is a study of cytomegalovirus exposure and HLA in healthy donors. The protocol was immunoSEQ multiplex PCR, while the TCRdb copy is restricted to in-frame clones and leaves out a portion. Of tens of thousands of clones in the sample, approximately 93% are singletons; the top ten hold approximately 3.4%. The CDR3 sequence is 15 residues long. In germline, CDR1 is LNHDA, CDR2 SQIVND (reference sequence). The V gene lost 6 bases and the J gene lost 11 bases, with 23 bases spanning the gap. Sample: PBMCs. The clonotype comes from a woman aged 18-35 years in good health and CMV-seropositive. The chain is built from TRBV19 and TRBJ1-5; no reliable D call. The CDR3 coding sequence is TGTGCCAGTAGCTCTGCCGGGTCAGCATTCGAAGCCCAGCATTTT. This codes for CASSSAGSAFEAQHF.